The T cell receptor beta chain under discussion was sequenced for a study of early T cells in non-severe SARS-CoV-2 infection. The wider study: Unsorted whole blood bulk RNA was sequenced, with unpaired chains.

This clonotype occurred a few times. V gave up 0 bases and J gave up 4 bases, with 10 bases separating them. This CDR3 comprises 14 residues. Germline values: CDR1 SGDLS, CDR2 YYNGEE. Each cDNA molecule carried a unique molecular identifier. TCRdb used MiXCR to reprocess the 5' RACE reads, holding one entry per CDR3 protein. The profile shows about 59,000 distinct CDR3 sequences, about 13% of them singletons. This specimen consisted of whole blood, obtained at baseline. The chain recombines TRBV9 with TRBJ1-2, with D tentatively TRBD1 (5 bases). The source of this sequence is an adult who was a healthcare worker with PCR-confirmed SARS-CoV-2 infection or an uninfected control (not recorded which). The CDR3 DNA reads as TGTGCCAGCAGCGTAGACGACAGATCCTATGGCTACACCTTC. Translation: CASSVDDRSYGYTF.